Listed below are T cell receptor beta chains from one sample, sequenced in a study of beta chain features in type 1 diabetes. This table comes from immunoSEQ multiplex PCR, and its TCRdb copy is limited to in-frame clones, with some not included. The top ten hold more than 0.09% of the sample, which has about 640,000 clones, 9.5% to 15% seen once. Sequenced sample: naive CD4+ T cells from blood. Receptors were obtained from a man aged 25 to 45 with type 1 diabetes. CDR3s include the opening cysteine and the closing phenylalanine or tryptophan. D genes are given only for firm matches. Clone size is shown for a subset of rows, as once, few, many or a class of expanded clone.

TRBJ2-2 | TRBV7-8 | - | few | TGTGCCAGCAGCCCAATTGGCAGGGTAGCCGGGGAGCTGTTTTTT | CASSPIGRVAGELFF
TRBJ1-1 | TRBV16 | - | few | TGTGCCAGCAGCCAATCGATTGGTGAAGCTTTCTTT | CASSQSIGEAFF
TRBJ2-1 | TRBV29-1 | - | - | TGCAGCGGCAAGACGGGACACTCCGGAGCCTCCTACAATGAGCAGTTCTTC | CSGKTGHSGASYNEQFF
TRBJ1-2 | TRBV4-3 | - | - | TGCGCCAGCAGCCAAGAAACCCCGGGGTATGGCTACACCTTC | CASSQETPGYGYTF
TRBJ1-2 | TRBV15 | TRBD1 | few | TGTGCCACCAGCAGAGCTCTAGGGACAGGGCTTGGCTACACCTTC | CATSRALGTGLGYTF
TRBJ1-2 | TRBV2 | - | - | TGTGCCAGCAGTGAATCCAGGGACGGCTACACCTTC | CASSESRDGYTF
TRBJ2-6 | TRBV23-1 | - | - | TGCGCCAGCAGTCAAGCGGGGCCTGGGGCCAACGTCCTGACTTTC | CASSQAGPGANVLTF
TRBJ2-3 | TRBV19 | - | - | TGTGCCAGTAGTCAAGGGGGTTTCACAGATACGCAGTATTTT | CASSQGGFTDTQYF
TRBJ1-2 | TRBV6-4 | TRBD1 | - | TGTGCCAGCAGTTACGACACAGGGGGGTATGGCTACACCTTC | CASSYDTGGYGYTF
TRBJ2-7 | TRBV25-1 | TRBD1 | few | TGTGCCAGCAGTGCCGGGACAGGGTACGAGCAGTACTTC | CASSAGTGYEQYF
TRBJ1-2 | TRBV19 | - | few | TGTGCCAGTAGTATGGCAGTCGGGGCCTATGGCTACACCTTC | CASSMAVGAYGYTF
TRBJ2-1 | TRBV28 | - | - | TGTGCCAGCAATGGGGCCTACAATGAGCAGTTCTTC | CASNGAYNEQFF
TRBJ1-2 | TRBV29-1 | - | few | TGCAGCGTTGCAGAAAACTATGGCTACACCTTC | CSVAENYGYTF
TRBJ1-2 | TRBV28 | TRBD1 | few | TGTGCCAGCAGACAGGGGATCGACGGCTACACCTTC | CASRQGIDGYTF
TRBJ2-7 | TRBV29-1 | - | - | TGCAGCGTTTCTGGGGACTGGGCTTCCTACGAGCAGTACTTC | CSVSGDWASYEQYF
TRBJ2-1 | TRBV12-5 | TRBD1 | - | TGTGCTAGTGGTTTCAGCTGGGGACAGGGGGAATACAATGAGCAGTTCTTC | CASGFSWGQGEYNEQFF
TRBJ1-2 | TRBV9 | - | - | TGTGCCAGCAGCGCGGGGGGTAACTATGGCTACACCTTC | CASSAGGNYGYTF